The T cell receptor (beta chain) described here comes from a study of blood T cell repertoires in COVID-19. Study at large: Both acute and convalescent COVID-19 samples were obtained from the United States, Italy and Spain. Sample material is recorded as cDNA or gDNA derived from T cells, B-cell-depleted T cells, or PBMCs.

Original processing methods: Scientists estimated how many nucleated cells there were by amplifying reference gene primers. Assay used: immunoSEQ multiplex PCR; TCRdb lists only in-frame clones, some missing. The DNA was the basis for D and trimming; V, J and clone size are from that table. The table shows some 180,000 clones, with around nine tenths occurring only once. This CDR3 is built from 15 residues. Trimming shortened V by 0 bases and J by 4 bases, and 12 bases separated the two germline ends. CDR1 is SGHKS, CDR2 YYEKEE, per germline (reference sequence). The sample was peripheral blood. This chain connects TRBV5-5 to TRBJ2-3, with D possibly matching TRBD2 (7 bases). This TCR came from a man between 40 and 49 years old with acute or convalescent COVID-19. The CDR3 here is CASSLDGRGPDTQYF. The CDR3, as DNA: TGTGCCAGCAGCTTGGACGGGCGGGGGCCAGATACGCAGTATTTT.